The next 16 T cell receptor beta chains were all read from a single sample in a study of vaccination and CD4 T cells after COVID-19. Treatment reported: roughly ten-day PBMC culture with coronavirus spike peptide pools or control peptides (ViraFEST assay). The antigens for these receptors are not known. The Oncomine TCR Beta short-read assay sequenced DNA from cultured CD4+ T cells. MiXCR was run by TCRdb on the PCR reads, yielding one entry per CDR3 protein. Among over 10,000 distinct CDR3 sequences listed, around 55% were seen once. The sequenced material came from CD4+ T cells from blood, cultured in vitro. These receptors all stem from a human donor who had recovered from COVID-19.

The CDR3 sequence: CASRRTGRNEKLFF. The CDR3 region has the DNA TGTGCCAGCAGACGGACAGGGCGAAATGAAAAACTGTTTTTT. The chain couples TRBV27 to TRBJ1-4, with 8 bases aligning to TRBD1. CDR1 and CDR2 (germline): MNHEY, SMNVEV (reference sequence). Trimming removed 6 bases from V and 5 bases from J; junction bases left unmatched: 5. This CDR3 has 14 amino acids.

V is TRBV5-1 and J is TRBJ2-5; 8 bases match TRBD1. V lost 3 bases, J lost 5 bases, and 3 bases stayed unmatched. The CDR3 consists of 13 residues. Germline V CDR1 and CDR2: SGHRS, YFSETQ. CDR3 in amino acids: CASSSGGRETQYF. CDR3 coding DNA: TGCGCCAGCAGCTCAGGGGGCCGGGAGACCCAGTACTTC.

This clonotype has a handful of counts. The genes are TRBV28 and TRBJ2-5; tentative D call: TRBD2 (6 bases). Trimming left V 11 bases short and J 3 bases short, with 16 bases between. This CDR3 has 13 residues. Germline lookup yields CDR1 MDHEN and CDR2 SYDVKM. The CDR3: CACGVAFKETQYF. In DNA, the CDR3 is TGTGCCTGCGGGGTGGCTTTTAAAGAGACCCAGTACTTC.

V is TRBV10-1 and J is TRBJ2-2, with 7 bases that match TRBD1. From germline, CDR1 is WNHNN and CDR2 SYGVQD (reference sequence). V shed 3 bases and J 2 bases; nucleotides not matched to a gene: 3. The CDR3 has 15 residues. The CDR3 protein is CASSETGENTGELFF. CDR3 nucleotide sequence: TGCGCCAGCAGTGAAACAGGGGAAAACACCGGGGAGCTGTTTTTT.

This clonotype was seen once. The genes are TRBV18 and TRBJ1-5, with TRBD1 identical over 10 bases. The CDR3 has 15 amino acids. Germline V gives CDR1 KGHSH, CDR2 LQKENI. V gave up 3 bases and J gave up 2 bases; unmatched junction bases: 1. CDR3 residues: CASSPGQGGNQPQHF. The CDR3 DNA follows: TGTGCCAGCTCACCCGGACAGGGGGGCAATCAGCCCCAGCATTTT.

This clonotype was seen a handful of times. The chain has TRBV20-1 and TRBJ1-5; D is possibly TRBD1 (5 bases). The germline gives CDR1 DFQATT, CDR2 SNEGSKA (reference sequence). The CDR3 runs to 16 residues. V dropped 3 bases and J dropped 0 bases, with 15 bases sitting between them. The CDR3 sequence: CSASRRDFYSNQPQHF. The CDR3 DNA follows: TGCAGTGCTAGCCGCCGGGACTTCTATAGCAATCAGCCCCAGCATTTT.

This rearrangement joins TRBV27 to TRBJ1-1; the match to TRBD1 covers 11 bases. This CDR3 region has 16 residues. Germline V CDR1 and CDR2: MNHEY, SMNVEV (reference sequence). The V gene end was trimmed by 5 bases and the J gene end by 5 bases; junction bases not matched to a gene: 10. CDR3 in DNA: TGTGCCAGCAGTCCCCGGACAGGGGGCGGGTGGACTGAAGCTTTCTTT. It yields the protein CASSPRTGGGWTEAFF.

This rearrangement joins TRBV15 to TRBJ1-4; 7 nucleotides agree with TRBD1. Germline loops: CDR1 LNHNV, CDR2 YYDKDF (reference sequence). Trimming took 2 bases from V and 5 from J; bases not matched to a gene: 8. There are 16 residues in the CDR3. The CDR3 sequence is CATSRNPGQRNEKLFF. CDR3 in DNA: TGTGCCACCAGCAGAAATCCGGGACAGCGGAATGAAAAACTGTTTTTT. Full variable domain (rest looked up from reference TRBV15 and TRBJ1-4): DAMVIQNPRYQVTQFGKPVTLSCSQTLNHNVMYWYQQKSSQAPKLLFHYYDKDFNNEADTPDNFQSRRPNTSFCFLDIRSPGLGDTAMYLCATSRNPGQRNEKLFFGSGTQLSVL.

The chain joins TRBV20-1 to TRBJ1-2; tentatively, D is TRBD1 (6 bases). CDR1 is DFQATT and CDR2 is SNEGSKA in the germline V gene (reference sequence). Trimming shortened V by 3 bases and J by 5 bases, and 13 bases separated the two germline ends. The CDR3 contains 13 residues. CDR3 amino acids: CSARWRGEYGYTF. The CDR3 DNA reads as TGCAGTGCTAGGTGGAGGGGGGAGTATGGCTACACCTTC.

The V and J genes are TRBV19 and TRBJ2-3, with TRBD2 matching over 16 bases. Germline CDR1 reads LNHDA; CDR2 reads SQIVND (reference sequence). The V gene end was trimmed by 4 bases and the J gene end by 5 bases; junction bases not matched to a gene: 12. The length of the CDR3 is 19 residues. CDR3 in amino acids: CASSRGTSGRAVIGDTQYF. The CDR3 coding sequence is TGTGCCAGTAGTAGAGGGACTAGCGGGAGGGCCGTAATCGGAGATACGCAGTATTTT.

This clonotype was observed a handful of times. J is TRBJ1-1 and V is TRBV20-1; 10 positions agree with TRBD1. V was clipped by 2 bases and J by 1 base; unmatched bases: 13. The germline V gene encodes CDR1 DFQATT and CDR2 SNEGSKA (reference sequence). The CDR3 covers 18 residues. CDR3 in amino acids: CSARMPLTGGMRNTEAFF. The CDR3 DNA is TGCAGTGCTAGAATGCCTTTGACAGGGGGCATGAGGAACACTGAAGCTTTCTTT.

This clonotype is labeled medium-sized. The chain combines TRBV12-3 or TRBV12-4 with TRBJ1-6; the D gene is possibly TRBD1 (5 bases). The CDR3 length is 14 residues. V was trimmed by 6 bases and J by 13 bases, leaving 19 bases between them. The CDR3 region is CASSASGTLGPLHF. The CDR3 DNA reads as TGTGCCAGCAGCGCCTCCGGGACGCTTGGGCCCCTCCACTTT.

The chain is built from TRBV9 and TRBJ2-3; 8 positions agree with TRBD1. Trimming took 3 bases from V and 0 from J; bases not matched to a gene: 6. This CDR3 contains 16 residues. From germline, CDR1 is SGDLS and CDR2 YYNGEE. The CDR3 protein is CASSGPGQASTDTQYF. CDR3 in DNA: TGTGCCAGCAGCGGACCGGGACAGGCGAGCACAGATACGCAGTATTTT.

The V and J genes are TRBV6-1 and TRBJ2-7; 8 positions agree with TRBD1. The CDR3 has 13 amino acids. The V gene's germline CDR1 is MNHNS and CDR2 SASEGT. The trim removed 8 bases at V and 4 bases at J, leaving 7 bases unmatched. As DNA, the CDR3 is TGTGCCAGCTCTCAGGGGGCTACATACGAGCAGTACTTC. Amino acids: CASSQGATYEQYF.

The CDR3 is CSVVAGEETQYF. In nucleotides, the CDR3 is TGCAGCGTTGTCGCGGGGGAAGAGACCCAGTACTTC. The V call is TRBV29-1, the J call TRBJ2-5; 7 nucleotides line up with TRBD2. Germline CDR1 reads SQVTM; CDR2 reads ANQGSEA. This CDR3 is 12 amino acids long. V shed 4 bases, J shed 3 bases, and the junction held 2 bases outside the gene matches.

For this clonotype: A read error may account for a junction end that differs from germline. The chain joins TRBV6-2 or TRBV6-3 to TRBJ2-7, with 7 bases fitting TRBD2. This CDR3 contains 15 residues. Germline V gene data show CDR1 as MNHEY and CDR2 as SVGEGT. CDR3 amino acids: CASRTGGLVSHEQYF. DNA for the CDR3: TGTGCCAGCAGGACCGGCGGACTAGTCTCCCACGAGCAGTACTTC.